This is a list of T cell receptor beta chains from one sample in a study of identical twins. One entry per CDR3 protein, called by TCRdb with MiXCR from the 5' RACE reads. The data contain 750,000 to 950,000 distinct CDR3 sequences, 12% of them seen just once; the ten biggest clones take up around 1.5%. Separately, the same data were catalogued under a study of yellow fever vaccine responses in identical twins.

The sequenced material came from PBMCs. All receptors derive from a woman between 18 and 29 years old in good health. The CDR3 runs from the conserved cysteine through the conserved F or W. Fields, in order: J gene, V gene, clone size, D gene, CDR3 protein, CDR3 DNA. A D gene is named only where the DNA matches it firmly. Some rows have no size entry. The others give once, few or many, or a class for an expanded clone.

TRBJ2-1,TRBV20-1,many,TRBD2,CSASDGTTHNEQFF,TGCAGTGCTAGTGACGGGACTACTCACAATGAGCAGTTCTTC
TRBJ1-6,TRBV6-1,many,-,CAIQAGRNSPLHF,TGTGCCATACAGGCAGGTCGTAATTCACCCCTCCACTTT
TRBJ2-2,TRBV9,many,-,CASSEGGSTGELFF,TGTGCCAGCAGCGAGGGGGGGTCCACCGGGGAGCTGTTTTTT
TRBJ2-5,TRBV4-2,few,TRBD2,CASSQVLSGGGQETQYF,TGTGCCAGCAGCCAAGTATTAAGCGGGGGGGGGCAAGAGACCCAGTACTTC
TRBJ2-1,TRBV29-1,-,-,CSVEDLRDNEQFF,TGCAGCGTTGAAGATCTAAGGGACAATGAGCAGTTCTTC
TRBJ2-3,TRBV20-1,-,TRBD2,CSARLLAGGLNTQYF,TGCAGTGCTAGACTACTAGCGGGGGGGCTGAATACGCAGTATTTT
TRBJ1-4,TRBV7-9,few,TRBD1,CASSYGQGDNEKLFF,TGTGCCAGCAGCTACGGACAGGGAGATAATGAAAAACTGTTTTTT
TRBJ1-4,TRBV3-1,-,-,CASSRTRNEKLFF,TGTGCCAGCAGTCGTACCCGCAATGAAAAACTGTTTTTT
TRBJ1-2,TRBV28,few,-,CAGREGNSGYTF,TGTGCCGGCCGGGAGGGCAATTCTGGCTACACCTTC
TRBJ2-1,TRBV28,-,TRBD2,CASSFRVGGNEQFF,TGTGCCAGCAGTTTTCGGGTGGGGGGGAATGAGCAGTTCTTC
TRBJ2-5,TRBV28,few,-,CASTGRAGSRETQYF,TGTGCCAGCACGGGCAGGGCAGGGTCGAGAGAGACCCAGTACTTC
TRBJ2-3,TRBV29-1,few,TRBD1,CSVPRWDSGDTQYF,TGCAGCGTTCCCCGCTGGGACAGTGGAGATACGCAGTATTTT
TRBJ1-3,TRBV15,many,-,CATSRELAGLGGNTIYF,TGTGCCACCAGCAGAGAGTTAGCCGGGCTGGGTGGAAACACCATATATTTT
TRBJ1-1,TRBV12-3/TRBV12-4,-,-,CASSLGQGTQAEAFF,TGTGCCAGCAGTTTAGGGCAGGGGACTCAGGCTGAAGCTTTCTTT
TRBJ2-5,TRBV3-1,few,-,CASSQWDRPRGETQYF,TGTGCCAGCAGCCAATGGGATAGGCCCCGGGGAGAGACCCAGTACTTC
TRBJ1-5,TRBV27,many,TRBD1,CASRATGALINQPQHF,TGTGCCAGCAGGGCCACAGGGGCTCTTATTAATCAGCCCCAGCATTTT
TRBJ2-1,TRBV6-1,-,-,CATQRLSSYNEQFF,TGTGCCACCCAGAGACTGAGCTCCTACAATGAGCAGTTCTTC
TRBJ2-1,TRBV6-5,few,-,CASSYSGVFEGNEQFF,TGTGCCAGCAGTTACTCCGGGGTGTTTGAGGGCAACGAGCAGTTCTTC
TRBJ2-1,TRBV15,few,-,CATSQTAGSYNEQFF,TGTGCCACCAGTCAAACAGCGGGCTCCTACAATGAGCAGTTCTTC
TRBJ2-1,TRBV28,-,-,CASSSKGRARDEQFF,TGTGCCAGCAGTTCAAAGGGAAGGGCAAGGGATGAGCAGTTCTTC
TRBJ1-5,TRBV9,few,-,CASTTGDNQPQHF,TGTGCCAGCACAACAGGCGACAATCAGCCCCAGCATTTT
TRBJ2-1,TRBV3-1,-,TRBD2,CASSPPGLAEDKQFF,TGTGCCAGCAGCCCTCCGGGACTAGCGGAAGATAAGCAGTTCTTC
TRBJ2-7,TRBV3-1,-,TRBD1,CASSPGQGKRYF,TGTGCCAGCAGCCCGGGACAGGGAAAGAGGTACTTC
TRBJ2-6,TRBV28,many,-,CASLKGGIGANVLTF,TGTGCCAGTCTCAAAGGGGGAATCGGGGCCAACGTCCTGACTTTC
TRBJ2-3,TRBV10-2,many,-,CASSEFSDTQYF,TGCGCCAGCAGTGAGTTTTCAGATACGCAGTATTTT
TRBJ2-1,TRBV12-3/TRBV12-4,many,TRBD2,CASRAGVYNEQFF,TGTGCCAGCAGGGCGGGAGTTTACAATGAGCAGTTCTTC
TRBJ2-3,TRBV14,few,TRBD2,CASSPGAAGRSDTQYF,TGTGCCAGCAGTCCTGGGGCAGCGGGAAGATCCGATACGCAGTATTTT
TRBJ1-2,TRBV4-1,few,TRBD1,CASSLSPGQRFGGYTF,TGCGCCAGCAGCCTCTCACCGGGACAGCGCTTCGGTGGCTACACCTTC
TRBJ2-3,TRBV20-1,-,TRBD2,CCATARGSGSADTQYF,TGCTGTGCTACGGCCCGGGGGAGCGGGAGTGCAGATACGCAGTATTTT
TRBJ2-1,TRBV24-1,few,TRBD1,CATSDPRPGTGPDNEQFF,TGTGCCACCAGTGATCCCCGCCCCGGGACAGGACCGGACAATGAGCAGTTCTTC
TRBJ2-2,TRBV20-1,few,TRBD2,CSATRLAQNTGELFF,TGCAGTGCTACCCGACTAGCGCAAAACACCGGGGAGCTGTTTTTT
TRBJ1-4,TRBV5-1,-,-,CASSLAPQVGEKLFF,TGCGCCAGCAGCTTGGCCCCGCAGGTAGGTGAAAAACTGTTTTTT
TRBJ2-3,TRBV11-2,many,-,CASSLDPPISTQYF,TGTGCCAGCAGCTTAGACCCCCCCATCAGTACGCAGTATTTT
TRBJ2-7,TRBV12-3/TRBV12-4,many,TRBD1,CASSFTTGGQGTREQYF,TGTGCCAGCAGTTTCACAACCGGCGGACAGGGTACTCGCGAGCAGTACTTC
TRBJ1-5,TRBV2,-,-,CASSEGGARQPQHF,TGTGCCAGCAGTGAGGGGGGGGCGAGGCAGCCCCAGCATTTT
TRBJ1-1,TRBV4-1,many,-,CASSQDRGAPIEAFF,TGCGCCAGCAGCCAAGACAGGGGAGCCCCAATTGAAGCTTTCTTT
TRBJ2-1,TRBV11-2,few,-,CASSLGRIGGGDEQFF,TGTGCCAGCAGCTTAGGGCGGATAGGGGGAGGAGATGAGCAGTTCTTC
TRBJ2-3,TRBV10-3,-,-,CAISESPSVSTDTQYF,TGTGCCATCAGTGAGTCACCTAGCGTTAGCACAGATACGCAGTATTTT
TRBJ1-2,TRBV6-1,-,-,CATAQDPKPYGYTF,TGTGCCACCGCTCAGGATCCCAAACCATATGGCTACACCTTC
TRBJ1-6,TRBV5-4,few,-,CASSLPGAGSAYNSPLHF,TGTGCCAGCAGCTTGCCGGGGGCAGGGAGTGCCTATAATTCACCCCTCCACTTT
TRBJ2-3,TRBV20-1,-,TRBD1,CSARDSYGTGIADTQYF,TGCAGTGCTAGGGACTCCTACGGGACAGGGATAGCAGATACGCAGTATTTT
TRBJ2-2,TRBV5-8,-,TRBD1,CASSKGALRTGELFF,TGTGCCAGCAGCAAGGGGGCGTTGAGGACCGGGGAGCTGTTTTTT
TRBJ1-4,TRBV10-3,-,-,CAISESSYGSNEKLFF,TGTGCCATCAGTGAGTCTTCTTACGGGAGTAATGAAAAACTGTTTTTT